The entry below gives a single T cell receptor (beta chain) sequence along with its context. Its antigen is not identified. This entry is derived from a study of cytomegalovirus exposure and HLA in healthy donors. Findings and caveats of the study: For TCR beta chains, V- and J-gene trimming was later linked to a missense DCLRE1C variant. Associated with cytomegalovirus, according to the listing, were fewer than 200 TCR beta chains.

J was trimmed by 5 bases and V by 3 bases; bases with no gene match: 6. CDR1 is MNHNS, CDR2 SASEGT, per germline. This CDR3 has 14 amino acids. This PCR relied on a set of 60 Vbeta primers and 13 Jbeta primers. Repertoires were generated with immunoSEQ multiplex PCR, while TCRdb's copy carries only in-frame clones and drops some. The table lists approximately 170,000 clones, about 85% of them singletons. The chain uses TRBV6-1 and TRBJ1-1; 7 bases line up with TRBD1. The TCR was taken from a boy aged 2-15 years in good health and CMV-seronegative. What was sequenced was PBMCs. CDR3 residues: CASSEQPGGTEAFF. CDR3 bases: TGTGCCAGCAGTGAGCAGCCAGGGGGGACTGAAGCTTTCTTT.